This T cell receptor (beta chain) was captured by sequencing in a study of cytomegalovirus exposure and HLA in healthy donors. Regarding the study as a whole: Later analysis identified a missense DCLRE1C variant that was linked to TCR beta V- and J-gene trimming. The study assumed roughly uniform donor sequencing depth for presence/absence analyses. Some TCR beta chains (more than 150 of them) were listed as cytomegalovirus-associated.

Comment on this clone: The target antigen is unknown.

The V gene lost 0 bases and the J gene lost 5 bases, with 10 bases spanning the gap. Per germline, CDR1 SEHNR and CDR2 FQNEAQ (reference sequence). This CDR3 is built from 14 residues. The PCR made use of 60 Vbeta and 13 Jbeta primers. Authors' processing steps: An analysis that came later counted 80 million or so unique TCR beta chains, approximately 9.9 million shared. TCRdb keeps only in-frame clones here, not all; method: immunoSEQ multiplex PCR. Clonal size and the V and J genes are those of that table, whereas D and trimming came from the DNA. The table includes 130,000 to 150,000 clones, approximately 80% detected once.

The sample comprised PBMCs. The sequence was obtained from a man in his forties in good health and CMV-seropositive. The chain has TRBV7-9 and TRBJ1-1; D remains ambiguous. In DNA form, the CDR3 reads TGTGCCAGCAGCTTAGCGACCGGAGGGACTGAAGCTTTCTTT. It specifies CASSLATGGTEAFF.